Presented here are 27 T cell receptor beta chains from one specimen sequenced in a study of cytomegalovirus exposure and HLA in healthy donors. The primer mix had 60 Vbeta and 13 Jbeta primers. Profiled with immunoSEQ multiplex PCR; TCRdb holds only in-frame clones, not every one. This table has 150,000 to 200,000 clones, 77% appearing once. Specimen: PBMCs. These receptors were obtained from a woman aged 25 to 39 in good health and CMV-seronegative.

This sequence joins TRBV4-1 and TRBJ1-2; TRBD1 agrees at 8 bases. Per germline, CDR1 MGHRA and CDR2 YSYEKL. The CDR3 consists of 14 residues. With V trimmed by 1 base and J by 4 bases, 2 bases remained unmatched. The CDR3 is CASSQGTGTYGYTF. The DNA for the CDR3 is TGCGCCAGCAGCCAAGGGACAGGGACCTATGGCTACACCTTC.

This sequence joins TRBV11-2 and TRBJ1-2; 8 nucleotides line up with TRBD1. The CDR3 sequence is 16 residues long. Germline V gene lookup returns CDR1 SGHAT and CDR2 FQNNGV. The V and J ends lost 3 bases and 5 bases, in that order; junction bases with no gene match: 11. The CDR3 loop is CASSLDTGTGPYGYTF. The CDR3 region has the DNA TGTGCCAGCAGCTTGGACACCGGGACAGGACCTTATGGCTACACCTTC.

The chain employs TRBV28 and TRBJ1-1; maybe TRBD1 (5 bases). V was cut by 5 bases and J by 3 bases, with 16 bases left in between. CDR1 MDHEN and CDR2 SYDVKM come from the germline V gene. CDR3 length equals 15 residues. The CDR3: CASSPPVGADTEAFF. The CDR3 DNA reads TGTGCCAGCAGTCCCCCGGTTGGGGCCGACACTGAAGCTTTCTTT.

Only a few counts were recorded for this clone. V and J are TRBV5-4 and TRBJ1-1; D not resolved. V lost 0 bases, J lost 4 bases, and 10 bases lay in between. Germline V gene lookup returns CDR1 SGHNT and CDR2 YYREEE (reference sequence). The CDR3 spans 14 residues. CDR3 region: CASSLDPGGTEAFF. In DNA form, the CDR3 reads TGTGCCAGCAGCTTGGACCCCGGCGGCACTGAAGCTTTCTTT.

This sequence joins TRBV19 and TRBJ1-1, with a weak D call TRBD1 (5 bases). The germline V gene has CDR1 LNHDA and CDR2 SQIVND (reference sequence). Trimming left V 1 base short and J 1 base short, with 10 bases between. The CDR3 length is 15 residues. CDR3 coding DNA: TGTGCCAGTAGTATAGCAGGGTTGCCGAACACTGAAGCTTTCTTT. This sequence encodes CASSIAGLPNTEAFF.

This sequence joins TRBV7-6 and TRBJ2-3; a possible D gene is TRBD2 (7 bases). Germline values: CDR1 SGHVS, CDR2 FNYEAQ. CDR3 length: 14 amino acids. The germline V and J ends were trimmed by 7 bases and 4 bases, with 15 bases remaining between them. The CDR3 coding sequence is TGTGCCAGCACCATCCGGGGGGCCGCAGATACGCAGTATTTT. Encoded protein: CASTIRGAADTQYF. Full variable domain (outside the CDR3, taken from reference TRBV7-6 and TRBJ2-3): GAGVSQSPRYKVTKRGQDVALRCDPISGHVSLYWYRQALGQGPEFLTYFNYEAQQDKSGLPNDRFSAERPEGSISTLTIQRTEQRDSAMYRCASTIRGAADTQYFGPGTRLTVL.

The V call is TRBV27, the J call TRBJ2-7; TRBD1 is a possible D gene (6 bases). CDR3 length: 14 amino acids. Germline V gene lookup returns CDR1 MNHEY and CDR2 SMNVEV (reference sequence). V shed 3 bases and J shed 6 bases, with 15 bases lying between them. The CDR3 DNA reads TGTGCCAGCAGTTTGACAGGAGGTGTGCGCGAGCAGTACTTC. The encoded protein is CASSLTGGVREQYF.

This chain joins TRBV6-1 and TRBJ2-3; no definite D call. The germline CDR1 and CDR2 sequences are MNHNS and SASEGT. V was pared by 1 base and J by 1 base, with 9 bases between. The CDR3 is 15 amino acids. In DNA, the CDR3 is TGTGCCAGCAGTGAAGTCGCTATCCGCACAGATACGCAGTATTTT. Translating it yields CASSEVAIRTDTQYF.

This chain uses TRBV9 with TRBJ2-1, with 10 bases fitting TRBD2. The ends lost 0 bases at V and 8 bases at J; junction bases unmatched: 11. The CDR3 totals 17 residues. Germline V gene lookup returns CDR1 SGDLS and CDR2 YYNGEE. CDR3 nucleotides: TGTGCCAGCAGCGTAGATACAGGACTAGCGGCTTGGCATGAGCAGTTCTTC. Translating gives CASSVDTGLAAWHEQFF.

The V call is TRBV7-9, the J call TRBJ2-1; TRBD1 agrees at 8 bases. The V and J ends lost 3 bases and 5 bases, in that order; junction bases with no gene match: 9. This CDR3 contains 16 residues. Germline CDR1 reads SEHNR; CDR2 reads FQNEAQ (reference sequence). CDR3 region: CASSFEDLTGDNEQFF. In nucleotides, the CDR3 is TGTGCCAGCAGCTTCGAGGACTTGACAGGGGACAATGAGCAGTTCTTC.

The V gene is TRBV9, the J gene TRBJ2-3; 12 bases fit TRBD2. Germline V lookup: CDR1 SGDLS, CDR2 YYNGEE. After removal of 3 bases from V and 5 bases from J, the junction contained 1 base not matched to a gene. This CDR3 contains 14 residues. The CDR3 DNA sequence: TGTGCCAGCAGCGCTAGCGGGAGGGAAGATACGCAGTATTTT. Protein product: CASSASGREDTQYF.

The chain carries TRBV5-6 and TRBJ1-4, with D hard to call. Germline V lookup: CDR1 SGHDT, CDR2 YYEEEE. The CDR3 is 15 amino acids. V lost 0 bases to trimming and J lost 0 bases, with 6 bases between them. CDR3 residues: CASSLGTATNEKLFF. CDR3 coding DNA: TGTGCCAGCAGCTTGGGAACAGCAACTAATGAAAAACTGTTTTTT.

The V call is TRBV28, the J call TRBJ2-7, with D possibly matching TRBD2 (6 bases). Germline V gives CDR1 MDHEN, CDR2 SYDVKM. This CDR3 region has 14 residues. Trimming took off 3 bases at V and 3 bases at J, with 12 bases between the two ends. The CDR3 DNA reads as TGTGCCAGCAGTTTTCCCGGGAGAGTCTACGAGCAGTACTTC. Translated, it gives CASSFPGRVYEQYF.

The CDR3 loop is CASSQDWGVPETQYF. The DNA for the CDR3 is TGTGCCAGCAGCCAAGACTGGGGGGTTCCGGAGACCCAGTACTTC. The chain employs TRBV14 and TRBJ2-5; perhaps TRBD2 as D (6 bases). Germline V lookup: CDR1 SGHDN, CDR2 FVKESK. This CDR3 comprises 15 residues. The germline V and J ends were trimmed by 0 bases and 5 bases, with 13 bases remaining between them.

This sequence joins TRBV4-1 and TRBJ1-2, with a possible D match to TRBD1 (5 bases). Trimming left V 6 bases short and J 4 bases short, with 15 bases between. The length of the CDR3 is 14 residues. CDR1 is MGHRA and CDR2 is YSYEKL in the germline V gene. CDR3 loop: CASRAQGAGYGYTF. DNA for the CDR3: TGCGCCAGCAGGGCCCAGGGAGCGGGCTATGGCTACACCTTC.

The chain uses TRBV1 and TRBJ2-7; TRBD2 was called by the table and not checked on the DNA. TRBV1 is an annotated pseudogene. The CDR3 consists of 17 residues. This CDR3 reads CTSSQDLEGGPSYEQYF. CDR3 nucleotides: TGCACCAGCAGCCAAGATTTGGAGGGAGGGCCCTCCTACGAGCAGTACTTC.

The rearrangement joins TRBV19 to TRBJ2-5; 9 bases are a match to TRBD2. CDR1 LNHDA and CDR2 SQIVND come from the germline V gene (reference sequence). Unmatched junction bases numbered 24, after V lost 5 bases and J lost 5 bases. This CDR3 comprises 20 residues. This chain's CDR3 is CASSVIPGLAGAWEAETQYF. The CDR3 DNA reads as TGTGCCAGTAGTGTGATACCGGGACTAGCAGGCGCCTGGGAGGCGGAGACCCAGTACTTC.

This chain connects TRBV5-1 to TRBJ1-1; TRBD1 matches 7 bases. The CDR3 has 14 amino acids. Germline lookup yields CDR1 SGHRS and CDR2 YFSETQ. The junction had 3 bases not matched to a gene; V was cut back by 0 bases and J by 4 bases. In DNA form, the CDR3 reads TGCGCCAGCAGCTTGGATAACAGGGGCACTGAAGCTTTCTTT. Translated: CASSLDNRGTEAFF.

This chain joins TRBV5-1 and TRBJ2-3, with 7 bases lining up with TRBD1. The CDR3 runs to 14 residues. V lost 3 bases to trimming and J lost 2 bases; unmatched junction nucleotides: 3. CDR1 and CDR2 (germline): SGHRS, YFSETQ. CDR3 nucleotides: TGCGCCAGCAGCTGGGACAGTTTCACAGATACGCAGTATTTT. As protein: CASSWDSFTDTQYF. The variable domain in full, completed from reference TRBV5-1 and TRBJ2-3, reads KAGVTQTPRYLIKTRGQQVTLSCSPISGHRSVSWYQQTPGQGLQFLFEYFSETQRNKGNFPGRFSGRQFSNSRSEMNVSTLELGDSALYLCASSWDSFTDTQYFGPGTRLTVL.

The chain has TRBV9 and TRBJ2-3; 15 nucleotides match TRBD2. The CDR3 is made up of 18 amino acids. J lost 6 bases, V lost 3 bases, and 11 bases had no gene match. In germline, CDR1 is SGDLS, CDR2 YYNGEE. CDR3 sequence reads: CASSALWTSGGAGDTQYF. CDR3 DNA: TGTGCCAGCAGCGCCTTATGGACTAGCGGGGGGGCTGGGGATACGCAGTATTTT.

V usage is TRBV4-3 and J usage is TRBJ2-7, with a possible D match to TRBD2 (6 bases). The CDR3 totals 16 residues. Trimming pared 0 bases from V and 2 bases from J, leaving 14 bases between. CDR1 is LGHNA, CDR2 YSLEER, per germline. CDR3 sequence: CASSQDIGGSTYEQYF. CDR3 DNA sequence: TGCGCCAGCAGCCAAGATATCGGGGGAAGCACCTACGAGCAGTACTTC.

This clone was recorded once. This rearrangement joins TRBV18 to TRBJ1-5, with D possibly TRBD1 on 6 matching bases. Germline CDR1 reads KGHSH; CDR2 reads LQKENI. The V end was cut by 3 bases, the J end by 6 bases, with 12 bases between. The length of the CDR3 is 14 residues. CDR3 region: CASSPAGEFQPQHF. CDR3 in DNA: TGTGCCAGCTCACCCGCAGGGGAGTTTCAGCCCCAGCATTTT.

The chain carries TRBV4-1 and TRBJ2-3; 8 bases agree with TRBD1. CDR3 length: 17 amino acids. Losses at the gene ends were 0 bases for V and 6 bases for J; bases not matched to a gene: 11. Per germline, CDR1 MGHRA and CDR2 YSYEKL. CDR3 DNA: TGCGCCAGCAGCCAAGAAGGGAGCCCAGGGGGCTGGGATACGCAGTATTTT. Translating it yields CASSQEGSPGGWDTQYF.

This chain uses TRBV7-9 with TRBJ2-1; weak D call: TRBD1 (5 bases). The ends were cut back, 9 bases at V and 4 bases at J, with 10 bases in the middle. Germline V gene data show CDR1 as SEHNR and CDR2 as FQNEAQ (reference sequence). The CDR3 runs 12 residues. This chain's CDR3 is CASQRGYNEQFF. The CDR3 region has the DNA TGTGCCAGTCAAAGGGGTTACAATGAGCAGTTCTTC. The full variable domain, completed using reference TRBV7-9 and TRBJ2-1, is DTGVSQNPRHKITKRGQNVTFRCDPISEHNRLYWYRQTLGQGPEFLTYFQNEAQLEKSRLLSDRFSAERPKGSFSTLEIQRTEQGDSAMYLCASQRGYNEQFFGPGTRLTVL.

J is TRBJ1-2 and V is TRBV4-2; TRBD1 matches at 8 bases. This CDR3 contains 14 residues. V shed 0 bases and J 6 bases; nucleotides not matched to a gene: 3. Germline CDR1 reads LGHNA; CDR2 reads YNFKEQ. The CDR3 sequence is CASSQEGQADGYTF. The CDR3 nucleotides read TGTGCCAGCAGCCAAGAGGGACAGGCAGATGGCTACACCTTC.

The chain carries TRBV7-3 and TRBJ2-1; 16 bases are shared with TRBD2. The V gene's germline CDR1 is SGHTA and CDR2 FQGTGA. V lost 0 bases and J lost 7; bases outside the gene matches: 3. This CDR3 is built from 17 residues. The CDR3 loop is CASSLTGTSGGANEQFF. CDR3 DNA sequence: TGTGCCAGCAGCTTAACCGGGACTAGCGGGGGGGCAAATGAGCAGTTCTTC.

The chain uses TRBV7-9 and TRBJ1-1; 7 bases map to TRBD1. J was trimmed by 0 bases and V by 4 bases; bases with no gene match: 2. Germline-derived CDR1 and CDR2 are SEHNR and FQNEAQ (reference sequence). This CDR3 is built from 14 residues. The CDR3, as DNA: TGTGCCAGCAGCTGGACAGGCATGAACACTGAAGCTTTCTTT. Translation gives CASSWTGMNTEAFF.